This TCR beta chain was identified in a study of cytomegalovirus exposure and HLA in healthy donors. The PCR was carried out with 60 Vbeta primers and 13 Jbeta primers. TCRdb's table, derived via immunoSEQ multiplex PCR, lists solely in-frame clones and lacks some. The table shows 90,000 to 150,000 clones, with approximately 78% occurring only once. Deletions cut 0 bases from V and 4 bases from J, with 7 bases between. The CDR3 contains 13 residues. CDR1 is SGHTA and CDR2 is FQGNSA in the germline V gene. The sequence came from a woman aged 25-40 years in good health and CMV-seropositive. The specimen sequenced was PBMCs. The J gene is TRBJ2-7, the V gene TRBV7-2, with TRBD2 as a possible D gene (5 bases). This chain's CDR3 is CASSLAEEYEQYF. CDR3 sequence (DNA): TGTGCCAGCAGCTTAGCGGAGGAATACGAGCAGTACTTC.